One and the same sample provided the 25 T cell receptor delta chains below, sequenced in a study of delta chain sequences of gamma delta T cells. TCRdb fed the PCR reads to CATT. The table has 3,000 to 4,000 delta-chain clones, approximately 60% seen once; the top ten hold approximately 61%. Sequenced material: a tumor sample. These receptors were collected from a human donor with breast cancer.

The V and J genes are TRDV2 and TRDJ1; D is unresolved. The V and J ends lost 0 bases and 0 bases respectively, with 25 bases between them. Germline V lookup: CDR1 GEAIGNYY, CDR2 EKD. CDR3 size: 20 residues. The CDR3 DNA reads TGTGCCTGTGACACCGTGTCAAGGGAGGAGAACCGCTGTTACACCGATAAACTCATCTTT. The encoded protein is CACDTVSREENRCYTDKLIF.

The chain couples TRDV2 to TRDJ1, with 7 bases identical to TRDD3. V dropped 3 bases and J dropped 11; count of bases not matched to a gene: 17. The CDR3 loop spans 15 amino acids. Germline CDR1 and CDR2: GEAIGNYY and EKD. CDR3 DNA sequence: TGTGCCTGTGACGTATTGGGGATAAGGGGGAGAAAGCTCATCTTT. Translation: CACDVLGIRGRKLIF.

Remarks on this clone: An end of the junction differs from the germline gene, which may be a read error. DNA for the CDR3: TGTGCCTATGACTCCGTGTCAAGCGACGGTGACCGACCTTACACCGATAAACTCATCTTT. Translated: CAYDSVSSDGDRPYTDKLIF. The rearrangement links TRDV2 to TRDJ1; D not certain. The CDR3 length is 20 residues. Germline loops: CDR1 GEAIGNYY, CDR2 EKD.

J is TRDJ1 and V is TRDV2; D not certain. This CDR3 has 20 amino acids. Germline CDR1 GEAIGNYY, CDR2 EKD. Trimming pared 2 bases from V and 0 bases from J, leaving 27 bases between. The CDR3 nucleotides read TGTGCCTGTGACAACATGTCAAGGGGCGGCGACCGACAATACACCGATAAACTCATCTTT. This codes for CACDNMSRGGDRQYTDKLIF.

This clone showed up just a few times. The protein in TCRdb stems from a much larger clone and differs at residue 6 from this DNA's translation, likely a read error; here the protein is translated from the DNA. V is TRDV2 and J is TRDJ1; 9 nucleotides match TRDD3. This CDR3 contains 16 residues. V gave up 3 bases and J gave up 0 bases; unmatched junction bases: 7. Germline values: CDR1 GEAIGNYY, CDR2 EKD. DNA of the CDR3: TGTGCCTGTGACGCAGTACTGGGGGAATACACCGATAAACTCATCTTT. This gives the protein CACDAVLGEYTDKLIF.

The V and J genes are TRDV2 and TRDJ1; 7 bases match TRDD3. Germline V CDR1 and CDR2: GEAIGNYY, EKD. V gave up 0 bases and J gave up 0 bases; unmatched junction bases: 9. The CDR3 covers 17 residues. The DNA of the CDR3 is TGTGCCTGTGACACCGTAGATGGGGGACGAAACACCGATAAACTCATCTTT. It specifies CACDTVDGGRNTDKLIF.

This clone was found a few times. This likely reflects a read error, since a far larger clone is one base away. This sample includes further DNA sequences coding for the same CDR3. The chain joins TRDV2 to TRDJ1; 7 nucleotides match TRDD3. There are 15 residues in the CDR3. Germline V gene data show CDR1 as GEAIGNYY and CDR2 as EKD. The CDR3 here is CACDPVGEDTDKLIF. CDR3 sequence (DNA): TGTGCCTGTGACCCAGTGGGGGAGGACACCGATAAACTAATCTTT.

This chain connects TRDV1 to TRDJ1; 8 nucleotides agree with TRDD3. This CDR3 spans 18 amino acids. The junction had 17 bases not matched to a gene; V was cut back by 7 bases and J by 1 base. Germline V gives CDR1 TSWWSYY, CDR2 QGS. CDR3 region: CALAAPKLGDTSTDKLIF. Here the CDR3 DNA reads TGTGCTCTTGCGGCACCCAAGCTTGGGGATACATCCACCGATAAACTCATCTTT.

This clone was recorded a few times. This sequence is one base from a far larger clone and is likely a read error. The same CDR3 also results from other DNA sequences found in this sample. The chain couples TRDV2 to TRDJ1; 8 bases match TRDD3. This CDR3 spans 16 amino acids. Germline-derived CDR1 and CDR2 are GEAIGNYY and EKD. CDR3 DNA sequence: TGCGCCTGTGACAACCTGGGGGAGGAAAGCACCGATAAACTCATCTTT. It yields the protein CACDNLGEESTDKLIF.

This clone was counted a few times. TCRdb shows a much larger clone's protein in place of this DNA's translation, and the two differ at residue 6, likely through a read error; the protein shown is translated from the DNA. Other nucleotide sequences in the sample specify the same CDR3. J is TRDJ1 and V is TRDV2; possible D gene TRDD3, 6 bases. CDR1 GEAIGNYY and CDR2 EKD come from the germline V gene. With 3 bases removed from V and 0 bases from J, the gap between germline ends came to 16 bases. The CDR3 is 16 residues long. The CDR3 DNA sequence: TGTGCCTGTGACCCAGTGGGGGGGACAGACACCGATAAACTCATCTTT. Its translation: CACDPVGGTDTDKLIF.

Remarks on this clone: One end of the junction is discordant with germline, which a read error may explain. The gene calls are TRDV3 and TRDJ1; D may be TRDD3 (5 bases). CDR3 length: 9 amino acids. In germline, CDR1 is TVYSNPD, CDR2 GDNSRS (reference sequence). The CDR3 DNA sequence: TGCTCGGGGAGGGATAAACTCATCTTT. Residues: CSGRDKLIF.

Note on this clone: At one end the junction does not follow the germline gene, possibly because of a read error. The chain joins TRDV2 to TRDJ1; a possible D gene is TRDD3 (5 bases). The CDR3 totals 17 residues. Germline loops: CDR1 GEAIGNYY, CDR2 EKD. The CDR3 protein is CACDTLGDLGYTYNLIF. CDR3 sequence (DNA): TGTGCCTGTGACACGCTGGGCGACCTTGGTTACACCTATAATCTCATCTTT.

The chain links TRDV2 to TRDJ1; unclear D gene. CDR1 is GEAIGNYY and CDR2 is EKD in the germline V gene. The CDR3 sequence is 16 residues long. Trimming left V 3 bases short and J 0 bases short, with 16 bases between. CDR3 in amino acids: CACDAVVDPHTDKLIF. The CDR3 nucleotides are TGTGCCTGTGACGCCGTAGTGGACCCTCACACCGATAAACTCATCTTT.

This clone rates as large. This likely came from a read error, as a far larger clone is one base away. V and J are TRDV2 and TRDJ1; 7 nucleotides agree with TRDD3. CDR3 length: 15 amino acids. CDR1 GEAIGNYY and CDR2 EKD come from the germline V gene. CDR3 nucleotide sequence: TGTTCCTGTGACCCAGTGGGGGAGGACACCGATAAACTCATCTTT. It specifies CSCDPVGEDTDKLIF.

As for this clone: One end of the junction varies from germline; a read error may be responsible. V usage is TRDV2 and J usage is TRDJ3; tentative D call: TRDD3 (6 bases). CDR3 size: 20 residues. Germline values: CDR1 GEAIGNYY, CDR2 EKD. The CDR3 spells CACDTATTAGDPWDTRQMIF. CDR3 DNA sequence: TGTGCCTGTGACACCGCCACTACCGCGGGGGACCCGTGGGACACCCGACAGATGATTTTC.

This clone was detected a few times. The TCRdb protein, from a much larger clone, departs from this DNA's translation at residue 11, likely by read error; the protein shown derives from the DNA. This chain uses TRDV2 with TRDJ1, with D maybe TRDD3 (6 bases). Germline CDR1 reads GEAIGNYY; CDR2 reads EKD. Trimming removed 3 bases at V and 4 bases at J, with 20 bases between. The CDR3 loop spans 16 amino acids. Here the CDR3 DNA reads TGTGCCTGTGACCCACTCGGGGGGACAGACAACGATAAACTCATCTTT. It codes for CACDPLGGTDNDKLIF.

The rearrangement joins TRDV2 to TRDJ1; tentative D call: TRDD2 (5 bases). CDR1 is GEAIGNYY and CDR2 is EKD in the germline V gene. The CDR3 extends over 15 amino acids. The CDR3 here is CSVVLVELDTDKLIF. As DNA, the CDR3 is TGTTCTGTTGTCCTAGTGGAGTTGGACACCGATAAACTCATCTTT.

The chain links TRDV2 to TRDJ3; tentative D call: TRDD3 (6 bases). This CDR3 contains 20 residues. V lost 3 bases, J lost 22 bases, and 42 bases lay in between. CDR1 is GEAIGNYY, CDR2 EKD, per germline. CDR3 residues: CACDPSTTAGEPCDKLLFFF. The DNA for the CDR3 is TGTGCCTGTGACCCATCCACTACCGCGGGGGAGCCGTGCGACAAACTCCTGTTTTTTTTC.

This clone has only a few counts. TCRdb attributes to this sequence the protein of a much larger clone, which differs from the DNA translation at residue 4; a read error is likely, and the protein displayed is translated from the DNA. The chain recombines TRDV2 with TRDJ1; 9 bases match TRDD3. Germline CDR1 is GEAIGNYY and CDR2 is EKD. CDR3 length equals 19 residues. J gave up 0 bases and V 5 bases, and 18 bases lay outside the gene matches. CDR3 sequence (DNA): TGTGCCTGTGTCTCCCTTTGGCAAACGGGGATACGTTACACCGATAAACTCATCTTT. This codes for CACVSLWQTGIRYTDKLIF.

This clone was seen only a few times. TCRdb lists the protein of a much larger clone for this DNA, which differs at residue 3, so this is likely a read error; the protein given here is translated from the DNA itself. The chain carries TRDV2 and TRDJ3; 10 bases are a match to TRDD3. CDR1 GEAIGNYY and CDR2 EKD come from the germline V gene. The CDR3 has 19 amino acids. The DNA of the CDR3 is TGTGCCCGTGACACCGCTGGGGGATATAGCTCCTGGGACACCCGACAGATGTTTTTC. The encoded protein is CARDTAGGYSSWDTRQMFF.

Note on this clone: TCRdb attributes to this sequence the protein of a much larger clone, which differs from the DNA translation at residue 9; a read error is likely, and the protein displayed is translated from the DNA. The V call is TRDV2, the J call TRDJ1; D gene unclear. The CDR3 has 17 amino acids. The V end lost 3 bases, the J end lost 0 bases, and 19 bases lay between the germline ends. Germline assignment: CDR1 GEAIGNYY and CDR2 EKD. The DNA for the CDR3 is TGTGCCTGTGACTCATCCACACCCAGCTTGAACACCGATAAACTCATCTTT. Amino acid sequence: CACDSSTPSLNTDKLIF.

This clone has a handful of counts. The translation of this DNA and the TCRdb protein of a much larger clone differ at residue 13, probably owing to a read error; the protein shown here is translated from the DNA. V usage is TRDV1 and J usage is TRDJ1; 7 nucleotides match TRDD2. The CDR3 covers 24 residues. The V gene's germline CDR1 is TSWWSYY and CDR2 QGS. In DNA, the CDR3 is TGTGCTCTTGGGGAACGACGGATCGCGGCCTTCCTCCGAAGGGGGGGCCACTACACCGATAAGCTCATCTTT. Translating it yields CALGERRIAAFLRRGGHYTDKLIF.

This clone appeared a few times. A read error is the likely source, as a far larger clone sits one nucleotide away. This sample also contains other DNA sequences that code for the same CDR3. J is TRDJ1 and V is TRDV2, with 12 bases matching TRDD3. In germline, CDR1 is GEAIGNYY, CDR2 EKD. This CDR3 contains 19 residues. CDR3 amino acids: CACDTIGWGIRDGVDKLIF. The CDR3 DNA reads as TGTGCCTGCGACACTATAGGCTGGGGGATACGCGACGGGGTCGATAAACTCATCTTT.

This clone qualifies as medium-sized (0.01 to 0.1%). TCRdb's protein, taken from a much larger clone, differs from this DNA's translation at residues 3 and 4, likely owing to a read error; the protein displayed comes from the DNA. The chain carries TRDV2 and TRDJ1, with D maybe TRDD3 (6 bases). Looked up from germline, CDR1 is GEAIGNYY and CDR2 is EKD. Trimming stripped 8 bases from V and 0 bases from J, with 33 bases between. The CDR3 has 20 residues. The CDR3 spells CAFVTVSREGDRPYTDKLIF. CDR3 DNA sequence: TGTGCCTTTGTCACCGTGTCAAGGGAGGGGGACCGACCTTACACCGATAAACTCATCTTT.

This clone was seen more than once but under ten times. Only one base separates this from a far larger clonotype, so it likely reflects a read error. This sample also contains other DNA sequences that code for the same CDR3. The chain uses TRDV2 and TRDJ1; D might be TRDD3 (5 bases). The ends were cut back, 4 bases at V and 0 bases at J, with 14 bases in the middle. The CDR3 is 15 residues long. Germline loops: CDR1 GEAIGNYY, CDR2 EKD. CDR3: CACDTVIPYTDKLIF. As DNA, the CDR3 is TGTGCCTGTGATACCGTGATACCCTACACCGATAAACTCATCTTT.